Listed below are T cell receptor beta chains from one sample, sequenced in a study of post-analysis software for immune sequencing data. From the PCR reads, TCRdb called clonotypes with MiXCR, one entry per CDR3 protein. The data show around 440,000 distinct CDR3 sequences, with around 40% seen just once and 9.5% to 13% held by the top ten. The sequencing input was blood. These receptors came from a girl aged 5-17 years with multiple sclerosis. Both conserved end residues are part of each CDR3. The D gene is left open where the match is weak. Size is stated for part of the rows, as once, few or many counts, or as a class when the clone is expanded.

d_gene: TRBD2; abundance: few; v_gene: TRBV5-1; j_gene: TRBJ2-5; CDR3aa: CASSLAGGYQETQYF; CDR3nt: TGCGCCAGCAGTCTAGCGGGAGGGTACCAAGAGACCCAGTACTTC
d_gene: .; abundance: .; v_gene: TRBV6-5; j_gene: TRBJ2-1; CDR3aa: CASGPLVYNEQFF; CDR3nt: TGTGCCAGCGGCCCACTGGTATACAATGAGCAGTTCTTC
d_gene: TRBD1; abundance: few; v_gene: TRBV7-2; j_gene: TRBJ2-5; CDR3aa: CASSWDSNEQYF; CDR3nt: TGTGCCAGCAGCTGGGACAGCAATGAGCAGTACTTC
d_gene: TRBD2; abundance: .; v_gene: TRBV20-1; j_gene: TRBJ2-5; CDR3aa: CSAPVRLAGGGESYF; CDR3nt: TGCAGTGCTCCTGTTCGGCTAGCGGGAGGTGGAGAGTCGTACTTC
d_gene: .; abundance: few; v_gene: TRBV20-1; j_gene: TRBJ2-7; CDR3aa: CSARDEGERAEQYF; CDR3nt: TGCAGTGCTAGAGATGAAGGGGAACGGGCCGAGCAGTACTTC
d_gene: .; abundance: .; v_gene: TRBV6-2/TRBV6-3; j_gene: TRBJ1-2; CDR3aa: CASSRVSGYTF; CDR3nt: TGTGCCAGCAGTCGAGTGAGTGGCTACACCTTC
d_gene: TRBD1; abundance: .; v_gene: TRBV7-3; j_gene: TRBJ2-1; CDR3aa: CASSLAGTGVFGEQFF; CDR3nt: TGTGCCAGCAGCTTAGCGGGGACAGGGGTTTTCGGTGAGCAGTTCTTC
d_gene: .; abundance: few; v_gene: TRBV12-3/TRBV12-4; j_gene: TRBJ1-2; CDR3aa: CASKYLLRGASYGYTF; CDR3nt: TGTGCCAGCAAGTACCTCTTGAGAGGCGCATCCTATGGCTACACCTTC
d_gene: .; abundance: few; v_gene: TRBV10-3; j_gene: TRBJ2-6; CDR3aa: CAIRGDDSGANVLTF; CDR3nt: TGTGCCATCAGAGGAGATGACTCTGGGGCCAACGTCCTGACTTTC
d_gene: .; abundance: .; v_gene: TRBV20-1; j_gene: TRBJ2-7; CDR3aa: CSPQGPTRNEQYF; CDR3nt: TGCAGTCCGCAGGGACCTACGAGAAACGAGCAGTACTTC